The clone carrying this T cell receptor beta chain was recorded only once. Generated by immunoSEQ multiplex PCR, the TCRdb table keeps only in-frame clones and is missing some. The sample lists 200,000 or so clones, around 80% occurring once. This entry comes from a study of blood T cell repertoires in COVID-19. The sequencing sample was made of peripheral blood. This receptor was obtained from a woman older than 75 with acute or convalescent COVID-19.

CDR3 bases: TGTGCCAGCAGGTTGGGACTAGCGGGAGCAGATACGCAGTATTTT. It yields the protein CASRLGLAGADTQYF. The chain has TRBV7-3 and TRBJ2-3; 14 nucleotides agree with TRBD2. The CDR3 sequence is 15 residues long. V lost 6 bases and J lost 4; bases outside the gene matches: 3. Germline V CDR1 and CDR2: SGHTA, FQGTGA.